This TCR beta chain was found in a study of neurological immune-mediated disorders. Findings and limits, study-wide: TCR-beta repertoires seemed private in all groups, with no expanded CDR3 amino acid sequences shared.

V lost 2 bases, J lost 1 base, and 16 bases lay in between. This CDR3 has 17 amino acids. The time point: longitudinal time-point 3. The unsorted libraries originated from 2 million PBMCs kept at -80 C. The cDNA came from 5'RACE, which used 10-nucleotide random UMIs. Every sequencing run produced over 180 million TCR-beta sequences that came from 15-18 subjects. MiXCR, run by TCRdb on the 5' RACE reads, gives a single entry per CDR3 protein. This sample has 93,000 or so distinct CDR3 sequences, with 11% found just once. The sample holds many counts of this clonotype. Its specificity is unknown. J is TRBJ2-3 and V is TRBV12-3 or TRBV12-4; tentatively, D is TRBD2 (6 bases). The sequence was collected from a female donor with HTLV-1-associated myelopathy (HAM/TSP). Sequencing was performed on PBMCs. CDR3 loop: CASSLLRESVGTDTQYF. CDR3 coding DNA: TGTGCCAGCAGTTTACTTCGGGAGAGCGTCGGCACAGATACGCAGTATTTT.